The present entry profiles one TCR beta chain with its context. As yet, its antigen is unknown. There are 14 residues in the CDR3. The germline V gene has CDR1 SGHAT and CDR2 FQNNGV. Trimming took 1 base from V and 3 from J, leaving 9 bases between them. This sample is part of a study of OX40 agonist ivuxolimab in advanced cancers. As for the study in general: Intravenous ivuxolimab was administered to patients every 2 weeks at 0.01 to 10 mg/kg.

Sequencing used immunoSEQ multiplex PCR; TCRdb keeps in-frame clones, though not all of them. The table shows more than 45,000 clones, with around 78% occurring only once. Study-level results: The work left the antigen specificity of expanded peripheral T cells undetermined.

Peripheral blood came from all dose cohorts at three timepoints. The TCR originated in an adult with an advanced solid tumor such as melanoma, head and neck, liver or kidney cancer. Sequencing was performed on CD4+ or CD8+ T cells sorted from blood, taken in a trial of the OX40 agonist ivuxolimab. The V call is TRBV11-2, the J call TRBJ2-5; tentative D call: TRBD1 (6 bases). The CDR3 spells CASSLGPGEETQYF. CDR3 sequence (DNA): TGTGCCAGCAGCTTAGGACCAGGGGAAGAGACCCAGTACTTC.